The clone carrying this T cell receptor (beta chain) was seen a few times. Its antigen remains unknown. This entry belongs to a study of CD8 T cells in ankylosing spondylitis. General observations from the study: Among TCR beta sequences, a motif of about 8 highly homologous variants appeared characteristic of ankylosing spondylitis blood.

One entry per CDR3 protein results from TCRdb running MiXCR on the 5' RACE reads. This table has 30,000 to 45,000 distinct CDR3 sequences, around an eighth appearing once. V gave up 3 bases and J gave up 7 bases, with 15 bases separating them. The CDR3 is made up of 15 amino acids. Germline V gene sequence: CDR1 SEHNR, CDR2 FQNEAQ (reference sequence). The clonotype originates from a male donor with ankylosing spondylitis. The chain uses TRBV7-9 and TRBJ1-4; D remains ambiguous. The sample was synovial fluid, either unsorted or a sorted T cell fraction (not recorded which). CDR3 nucleotide sequence: TGTGCCAGCAGCTTTTCAGACCTAAAGGTTGAAAAACTGTTTTTT. This sequence encodes CASSFSDLKVEKLFF. The variable domain in full, completed from reference TRBV7-9 and TRBJ1-4, reads DTGVSQNPRHKITKRGQNVTFRCDPISEHNRLYWYRQTLGQGPEFLTYFQNEAQLEKSRLLSDRFSAERPKGSFSTLEIQRTEQGDSAMYLCASSFSDLKVEKLFFGSGTQLSVL.